The clone carrying this TCR beta chain was counted ten times or more. The target antigen is unknown. From RNA, the CDR3 regions of TCR beta chains were amplified and sequenced. Following a first-round RT-PCR that used HTBI primers, a second-round multiplex PCR was carried out. One entry per CDR3 protein results from TCRdb running MiXCR on the multiplex PCR reads. The data contain hundreds of thousands of distinct CDR3 sequences, roughly two fifths of them singletons. Fresh peripheral blood, around 9.3 ml, was the PBMC source. The data were obtained in a study of Graves' ophthalmopathy and Graves' hyperthyroidism. Study observations and caveats: For predicting ophthalmopathy progression, the model had around 64% sensitivity and 72.22% specificity. Most expanded thyroid clonotypes above 0.001 frequency also appeared in blood.

Germline lookup yields CDR1 PRHDT and CDR2 FYEKMQ (reference sequence). The CDR3 contains 16 residues. The J segment lost 3 bases and the V segment lost 5 bases, leaving 12 bases of the junction unmatched. Specimen: peripheral blood. The receptor comes from an adult man with Graves' ophthalmopathy. V usage is TRBV13 and J usage is TRBJ2-7; TRBD1 aligns across 8 bases. The CDR3 DNA sequence: TGTGCCAGCAGCCCCTTAGGGCGCGGACAGGGCTACGAGCAGTACTTC. Residues: CASSPLGRGQGYEQYF.